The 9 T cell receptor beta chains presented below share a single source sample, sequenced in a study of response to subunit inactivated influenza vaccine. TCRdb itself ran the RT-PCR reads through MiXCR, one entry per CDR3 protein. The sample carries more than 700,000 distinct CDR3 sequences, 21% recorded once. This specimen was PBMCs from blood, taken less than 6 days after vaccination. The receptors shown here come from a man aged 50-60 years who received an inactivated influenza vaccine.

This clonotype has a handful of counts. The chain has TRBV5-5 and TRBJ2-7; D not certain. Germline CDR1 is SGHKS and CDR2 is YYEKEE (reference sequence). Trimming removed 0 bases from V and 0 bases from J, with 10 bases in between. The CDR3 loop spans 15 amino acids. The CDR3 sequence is CASSLDHGISYEQYF. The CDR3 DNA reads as TGTGCCAGCAGCTTGGACCACGGAATCTCCTACGAGCAGTACTTC.

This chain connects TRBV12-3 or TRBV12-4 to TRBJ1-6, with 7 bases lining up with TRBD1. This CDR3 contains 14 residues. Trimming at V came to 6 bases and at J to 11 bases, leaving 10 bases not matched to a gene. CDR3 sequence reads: CASRGQVGSPPLHF. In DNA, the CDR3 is TGTGCCAGCAGAGGACAGGTGGGTTCTCCACCCCTCCACTTT.

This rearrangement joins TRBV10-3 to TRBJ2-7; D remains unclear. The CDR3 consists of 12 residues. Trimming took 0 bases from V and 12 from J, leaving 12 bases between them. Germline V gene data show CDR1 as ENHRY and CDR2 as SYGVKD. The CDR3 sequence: CAISESPSSLYF. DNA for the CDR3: TGTGCCATCAGTGAGTCTCCATCGAGTCTGTACTTC.

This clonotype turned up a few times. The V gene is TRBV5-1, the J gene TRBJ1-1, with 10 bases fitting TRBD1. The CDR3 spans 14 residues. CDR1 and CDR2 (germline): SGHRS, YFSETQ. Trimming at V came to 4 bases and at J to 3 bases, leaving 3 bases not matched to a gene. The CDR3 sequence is CASSRQGAHTEAFF. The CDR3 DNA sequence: TGCGCCAGCAGCAGACAGGGGGCACACACTGAAGCTTTCTTT.

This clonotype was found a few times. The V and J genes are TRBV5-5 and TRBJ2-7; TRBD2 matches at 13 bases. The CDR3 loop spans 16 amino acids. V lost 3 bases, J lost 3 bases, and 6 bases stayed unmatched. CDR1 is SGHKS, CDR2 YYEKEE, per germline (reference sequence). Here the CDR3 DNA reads TGTGCCAGCAGCTCCGCCGGGACTAGCGGGATCTACGAGCAGTACTTC. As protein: CASSSAGTSGIYEQYF.

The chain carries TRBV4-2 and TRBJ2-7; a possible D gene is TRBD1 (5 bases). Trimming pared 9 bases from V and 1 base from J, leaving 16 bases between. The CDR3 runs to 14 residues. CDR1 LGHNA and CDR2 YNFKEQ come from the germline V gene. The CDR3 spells CARGPGPGSYEQYF. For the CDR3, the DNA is TGTGCCAGGGGCCCCGGGCCAGGGTCCTACGAGCAGTACTTC.

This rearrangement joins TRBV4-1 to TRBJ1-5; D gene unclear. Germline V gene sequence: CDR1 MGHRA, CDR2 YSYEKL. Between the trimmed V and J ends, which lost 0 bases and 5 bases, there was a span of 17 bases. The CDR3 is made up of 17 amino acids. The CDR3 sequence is CASSQDGAGAIYQPQHF. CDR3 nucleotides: TGCGCCAGCAGCCAAGATGGTGCGGGTGCCATTTATCAGCCCCAGCATTTT.

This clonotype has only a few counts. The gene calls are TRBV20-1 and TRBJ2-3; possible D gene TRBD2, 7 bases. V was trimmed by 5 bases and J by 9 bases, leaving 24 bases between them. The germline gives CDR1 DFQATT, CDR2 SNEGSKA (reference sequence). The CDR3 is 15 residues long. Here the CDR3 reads CSAPADAGASGTQYF. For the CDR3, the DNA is TGCAGTGCTCCCGCCGATGCGGGGGCCTCCGGGACGCAGTATTTT.

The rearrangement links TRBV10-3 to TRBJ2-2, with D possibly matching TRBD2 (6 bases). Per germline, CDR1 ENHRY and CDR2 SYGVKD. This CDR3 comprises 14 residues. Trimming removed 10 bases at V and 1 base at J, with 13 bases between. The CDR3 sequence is CATPSGENTGELFF. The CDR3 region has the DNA TGTGCCACCCCTTCGGGGGAGAACACCGGGGAGCTGTTTTTT.